The next 21 T cell receptor beta chains were all read from a single sample in a study of blood T cell repertoires in COVID-19. Using immunoSEQ multiplex PCR, the repertoire was profiled, and TCRdb retains in-frame clones only, with some absent. Here the sample spans roughly 100,000 clones, 65% to 90% being singletons. Sample: peripheral blood. Receptors originate from a man aged 55 to 70 with acute or convalescent COVID-19.

V is TRBV7-2 and J is TRBJ1-3; D is undetermined. The CDR3 spans 15 residues. The germline V gene encodes CDR1 SGHTA and CDR2 FQGNSA. The V end was cut by 2 bases, the J end by 1 base, with 9 bases between. The CDR3 DNA is TGTGCCAGCAGCTTATCACGAGGATCTGGAAACACCATATATTTT. Its protein product is CASSLSRGSGNTIYF.

The chain uses TRBV15 and TRBJ2-7; D possibly corresponds to TRBD1 (5 bases). The CDR3 covers 14 residues. In germline, CDR1 is LNHNV, CDR2 YYDKDF (reference sequence). V was shortened by 0 bases and J by 5 bases, with 11 bases between the two germline ends. The CDR3 nucleotides read TGTGCCACCAGCAGAGAAGGGGAAGTCAACGAGCAGTACTTC. Protein sequence: CATSREGEVNEQYF.

The rearrangement uses TRBV2 and TRBJ2-3, with TRBD2 as a possible D gene (5 bases). Germline CDR1 is SNHLY and CDR2 is FYNNEI. The CDR3 covers 16 residues. The germline V and J ends were trimmed by 4 bases and 3 bases, with 17 bases remaining between them. The CDR3 region is CASSGGALAGTDTQYF. For the CDR3, the DNA is TGTGCCAGCAGTGGTGGCGCCCTGGCGGGTACAGATACGCAGTATTTT.

A remark on this clone: An end of the junction does not agree with germline; a read error may underlie this. In DNA form, the CDR3 reads TGTGCTAGCACCACCACCGCGACCAGGGGCAATGAGCAGTTCTTC. This codes for CASTTTATRGNEQFF. This chain connects TRBV7-7 to TRBJ2-1; D perhaps matches TRBD1 (6 bases). Germline assignment: CDR1 SSHAT and CDR2 FNYEAQ (reference sequence). This CDR3 is built from 15 residues.

The V call is TRBV12-3 or TRBV12-4, the J call TRBJ1-1; D ambiguous. Trimming shortened V by 5 bases and J by 1 base, and 8 bases separated the two germline ends. The CDR3 consists of 13 residues. The CDR3 bases are TGTGCCAGCAGTCTAGACGGGAACACTGAAGCTTTCTTT. This translates into CASSLDGNTEAFF.

This chain joins TRBV18 and TRBJ2-5; 9 positions agree with TRBD2. The V segment lost 1 base and the J segment 0 bases; nucleotides outside the gene matches: 15. Germline V gene data show CDR1 as KGHSH and CDR2 as LQKENI. CDR3 length: 20 residues. The CDR3 reads CASSPRAGGPYSHYQETQYF. The CDR3 DNA reads as TGTGCCAGCTCACCACGGGCGGGGGGGCCTTACTCGCATTACCAAGAGACCCAGTACTTC.

V is TRBV28 and J is TRBJ2-3; the D gene is possibly TRBD2 (5 bases). The CDR3 contains 14 residues. Germline V CDR1 and CDR2: MDHEN, SYDVKM. V was pared by 4 bases and J by 0 bases, with 8 bases between. This chain's CDR3 is CASSSPGSTDTQYF. The CDR3 DNA sequence: TGTGCCAGCAGTTCCCCGGGGAGCACAGATACGCAGTATTTT.

The chain links TRBV3-1 (or the pseudogene TRBV3-2) to TRBJ2-1; 13 nucleotides line up with TRBD2. V lost 4 bases, J lost 0 bases, and 0 bases stayed unmatched. This CDR3 is 16 amino acids long. Germline CDR1 LGHDT, CDR2 YNNKEL (reference sequence). Here the CDR3 DNA reads TGTGCCAGCAGCCGGACTAGCGGGAGCTCCTACAATGAGCAGTTCTTC. Protein product: CASSRTSGSSYNEQFF.

The gene calls are TRBV9 and TRBJ2-2; 12 nucleotides match TRBD2. V lost 4 bases, J lost 6 bases, and 10 bases stayed unmatched. CDR1 is SGDLS, CDR2 YYNGEE, per germline. The CDR3 spans 17 residues. As DNA, the CDR3 is TGTGCCAGCAGCCCTCCCGGGGGACTAGCGGGCGCCGGGGAGCTGTTTTTT. Protein product: CASSPPGGLAGAGELFF.

The chain recombines TRBV9 with TRBJ2-2; unclear D gene. Trimming cost V 0 bases and J 5 bases, with 5 bases left between them. The CDR3 is made up of 13 amino acids. In germline, CDR1 is SGDLS, CDR2 YYNGEE. CDR3 protein: CASSVARTGELFF. The CDR3 nucleotides are TGTGCCAGCAGCGTAGCTAGAACCGGGGAGCTGTTTTTT.

In regard to this clone: The sample has other DNA sequences that encode this CDR3 too. V usage is TRBV28 and J usage is TRBJ2-3; no clear D gene. Germline CDR1 MDHEN, CDR2 SYDVKM. V shed 2 bases and J shed 3 bases, with 3 bases lying between them. The CDR3 has 12 amino acids. The CDR3 nucleotides read TGTGCCAGCAGTTTACTTACAGATACGCAGTATTTT. Translated: CASSLLTDTQYF.

The chain employs TRBV6-2 or TRBV6-3 and TRBJ1-5; a possible D gene is TRBD1 (6 bases). This CDR3 has 16 amino acids. Trimming shortened V by 2 bases and J by 2 bases, and 13 bases separated the two germline ends. CDR1 is MNHEY and CDR2 is SVGEGT in the germline V gene. The CDR3 sequence: CASSYQDSSGNQPQHF. The CDR3 DNA is TGTGCCAGCAGTTACCAGGACAGCAGCGGCAATCAGCCCCAGCATTTT.

The CDR3 sequence is CASRPPSSGYNEQFF. DNA for the CDR3: TGTGCCAGTAGGCCCCCCTCTAGCGGCTACAATGAGCAGTTCTTC. The chain uses TRBV9 and TRBJ2-1, with 7 bases lining up with TRBD2. Per germline, CDR1 SGDLS and CDR2 YYNGEE. This CDR3 comprises 15 residues. The V segment lost 8 bases and the J segment 3 bases; nucleotides outside the gene matches: 11.

The chain combines TRBV3-1 (or the pseudogene TRBV3-2) with TRBJ1-6; D unclear. Trimming cost V 2 bases and J 10 bases, with 12 bases left between them. CDR3 length: 14 residues. Germline V gene data show CDR1 as LGHDT and CDR2 as YNNKEL (reference sequence). The CDR3 loop reads CASSQYGKQSPLHF. Here the CDR3 DNA reads TGTGCCAGCAGCCAATACGGGAAACAGTCACCCCTCCACTTT.

The V and J genes are TRBV5-1 and TRBJ1-4; D ambiguous. The V end lost 4 bases, the J end lost 3 bases, and 13 bases lay between the germline ends. In germline, CDR1 is SGHRS, CDR2 YFSETQ. The length of the CDR3 is 15 residues. CDR3 sequence reads: CASSSRGSANEKLFF. In nucleotides, the CDR3 is TGCGCCAGCAGCAGTCGAGGGAGCGCTAATGAAAAACTGTTTTTT.

The chain recombines TRBV5-1 with TRBJ1-1, with 8 bases identical to TRBD1. CDR3 length: 14 residues. From germline, CDR1 is SGHRS and CDR2 YFSETQ. J was trimmed by 6 bases and V by 3 bases; bases with no gene match: 7. The CDR3 region is CASSSGTGGAEAFF. The CDR3 DNA sequence: TGCGCCAGCAGCTCTGGGACAGGAGGGGCTGAAGCTTTCTTT. Combining the CDR3 with reference TRBV5-1 and TRBJ1-1 gives the whole variable domain KAGVTQTPRYLIKTRGQQVTLSCSPISGHRSVSWYQQTPGQGLQFLFEYFSETQRNKGNFPGRFSGRQFSNSRSEMNVSTLELGDSALYLCASSSGTGGAEAFFGQGTRLTVV.

The rearrangement links TRBV20-1 to TRBJ2-3; the D gene is possibly TRBD1 (6 bases). The germline V gene has CDR1 DFQATT and CDR2 SNEGSKA (reference sequence). There are 11 residues in the CDR3. V lost 2 bases, J lost 9 bases, and 9 bases lay in between. The CDR3, as DNA: TGCAGTGCTAGACAGGGGCGAACGCAGTATTTT. The encoded protein is CSARQGRTQYF.

This chain joins TRBV29-1 and TRBJ1-1, with TRBD1 matching over 8 bases. CDR3 length: 13 residues. Per germline, CDR1 SQVTM and CDR2 ANQGSEA. V was pared by 2 bases and J by 9 bases, with 8 bases of the junction left unmatched. The CDR3, as DNA: TGCAGCGTTGAATACTTCCGGACAGGGAAAGCTTTCTTT. Translated: CSVEYFRTGKAFF.

There are a few counts of this clone. V usage is TRBV6-4 and J usage is TRBJ1-1; D is unresolved. V was clipped by 10 bases and J by 0 bases, with 12 bases between them. Germline V gene lookup returns CDR1 MRHNA and CDR2 SNTAGT. The CDR3 covers 13 residues. Here the CDR3 DNA reads TGTGCCACCCGGGAAGGTCTGAACACTGAAGCTTTCTTT. Its protein product is CATREGLNTEAFF.

The count of this clone is one. The chain carries TRBV7-2 and TRBJ2-5, with 7 bases matching TRBD2. CDR1 is SGHTA and CDR2 is FQGNSA in the germline V gene. The trim removed 1 base at V and 1 base at J, leaving 3 bases unmatched. The CDR3 spans 15 residues. CDR3 in amino acids: CASSLGRGSQETQYF. CDR3 DNA: TGTGCCAGCAGCTTAGGTCGCGGGAGCCAAGAGACCCAGTACTTC. Using reference TRBV7-2 and TRBJ2-5 for the parts outside the CDR3, the full variable domain is GAGVSQSPSNKVTEKGKDVELRCDPISGHTALYWYRQSLGQGLEFLIYFQGNSAPDKSGLPSDRFSAERTGGSVSTLTIQRTQQEDSAVYLCASSLGRGSQETQYFGPGTRLLVL.

The V call is TRBV28, the J call TRBJ1-3; TRBD1 is a possible D gene (6 bases). The CDR3 extends over 14 amino acids. Trimming stripped 10 bases from V and 3 bases from J, with 16 bases between. Germline V CDR1 and CDR2: MDHEN, SYDVKM. CDR3 protein: CATRGQNLGNTIYF. CDR3 bases: TGTGCCACCAGAGGACAGAATCTTGGAAACACCATATATTTT. Using reference TRBV28 and TRBJ1-3 for the parts outside the CDR3, the full variable domain is DVKVTQSSRYLVKRTGEKVFLECVQDMDHENMFWYRQDPGLGLRLIYFSYDVKMKEKGDIPEGYSVSREKKERFSLILESASTNQTSMYLCATRGQNLGNTIYFGEGSWLTVV.